There are a few counts of the clone carrying this T cell receptor beta chain. Its cognate antigen is unknown. This sample is drawn from a study of T cell repertoires in cytomegalovirus infection. About the research overall: Based on public TCR beta signatures, there were indications of CMV infection and of a matching HLA type.

Study-level points and caveats: Carriage of CMV together with the relevant HLA was identifiable through cumulative public TCR beta family frequency. Clonotype analysis showed dominance of the ex vivo response by HLA-C-restricted CMV-specific TCR beta clonotypes.

The V end was cut by 2 bases, the J end by 5 bases, with 6 bases between. Germline V gene data show CDR1 as SNHLY and CDR2 as FYNNEI. This CDR3 comprises 12 residues. TCRdb passed the reads through MiXCR, listing each CDR3 protein once. Of approximately 630,000 distinct CDR3 sequences listed, roughly 26% are singletons. Sequenced sample: CD8+ T cells from PBMCs. This chain joins TRBV2 and TRBJ2-5; unclear D gene. This sequence originates from a human donor in good health (CMV status not recorded). Some clones in this sample may be carry-over from other donors' samples. CDR3 residues: CASSERSETQYF. CDR3 bases: TGTGCCAGCAGTGAAAGATCGGAGACCCAGTACTTC.